In this sample, the clone carrying this TCR beta chain turned up a few times. Its antigen is still unknown. This sample is drawn from a study of T cell clonotyping in hematopoietic cell transplantation. Study outcomes and limitations: Graft donor and pretransplant recipient Inverse Simpson Index values predicted broader posttransplant TCR diversity. Without cell sorting, CD4 versus CD8 contributions remain unresolved. At the given depth, recipient repertoires were over 97% de novo clonotypes. After transplant, recipient diversity fell while pathologically expanded clonotypes grew through day 180.

Here immunoSEQ multiplex PCR was the method, and the copy in TCRdb shows in-frame clones only, minus some. The sample lists fewer than 70,000 clones, 85% to 95% occurring once. The germline V gene has CDR1 SGHVS and CDR2 FQNEAQ. The V gene end was trimmed by 5 bases and the J gene end by 7 bases; junction bases not matched to a gene: 4. The CDR3 totals 14 residues. The source is a man aged 50-59 years in good health. Some clones in this sample may be carry-over from other donors' samples. Input material: peripheral blood mononuclear cells. V gene TRBV7-8 combines with J gene TRBJ1-6; 8 bases align to TRBD1. For the CDR3, the DNA is TGTGCCAGCAGCCCAGGGGGCTGGAATTCACCCCTCCACTTT. It specifies CASSPGGWNSPLHF. The full variable domain, rest sourced from reference TRBV7-8 and TRBJ1-6, is GAGVSQSPRYKVAKRGQDVALRCDPISGHVSLFWYQQALGQGPEFLTYFQNEAQLDKSGLPSDRFFAERPEGSVSTLKIQRTQQEDSAVYLCASSPGGWNSPLHFGNGTRLTVT.